Below are 18 T cell receptor beta chains sequenced from a single sample in a study of breast tumors, draining lymph nodes, adjacent tissues. MiXCR was run by TCRdb on the multiplex PCR reads, yielding one entry per CDR3 protein. Among about 270,000 distinct CDR3 sequences, around 31% were seen once, and the ten largest hold over 0.95%. Breast cancer patients provided tissue from their axillary draining lymph nodes. The sample consisted of axillary lymph node tissue. These receptors originate from a female donor with breast cancer. Some clones in this sample may be carry-over from other donors' samples.

Details on this clonotype: One end of the junction does not line up with germline, which may come from a read error. This chain connects TRBV15 to TRBJ2-7; TRBD2 matches 7 bases. Germline V lookup: CDR1 LNHNV, CDR2 YYDKDF (reference sequence). The CDR3 spans 17 residues. The CDR3 is CATNRDLIKREGYEQYF. The CDR3 DNA is TGTGCCACCAACAGAGACCTAATCAAGCGGGAAGGCTACGAGCAGTACTTC.

This clonotype was seen just once. This may be a read error, as it is one base from a much larger clone. The chain has TRBV11-3 and TRBJ2-1; TRBD1 might be the D (6 bases). The length of the CDR3 is 15 residues. Trimming stripped 6 bases from V and 9 bases from J, with 21 bases between. Looked up from germline, CDR1 is SGHNT and CDR2 is YENEEA. The CDR3 spells CASREGERSIREQFF. In DNA form, the CDR3 reads TGTGCCAGCAGAGAGGGGGAGCGCTCGATTCGTGAGCAGTTCTTC.

At least ten counts were recorded for this clonotype. J is TRBJ2-3 and V is TRBV7-8; 12 nucleotides match TRBD1. The germline CDR1 and CDR2 sequences are SGHVS and FQNEAQ. The CDR3 totals 16 residues. V shed 5 bases, J shed 6 bases, and the junction held 9 bases outside the gene matches. The DNA of the CDR3 is TGTGCCAGCAGCCCAAGGGACAGGGGGCAAGGTGATACGCAGTATTTT. It translates to CASSPRDRGQGDTQYF.

A note on this clonotype: This may be a read error: a much more frequent sequence differs by one nucleotide. The V and J genes are TRBV5-6 and TRBJ2-5; unclear D gene. Germline V lookup: CDR1 SGHDT, CDR2 YYEEEE. CDR3 length equals 14 residues. CDR3 sequence reads: CTSSLAPARETQYF. Written as DNA, the CDR3 is TGTACCAGCAGCTTGGCCCCGGCTCGAGAGACCCAGTACTTC.

To note about this clonotype: This clone may be a read error of a much larger clone one base away. The gene calls are TRBV6-2 or TRBV6-3 and TRBJ2-5, with 9 bases aligning to TRBD2. Germline CDR1 reads MNHEY; CDR2 reads SVGEGT. The CDR3 has 16 amino acids. CDR3 region: CDSSSPGLASQETQYF. CDR3 DNA: TGTGACAGCAGTTCGCCAGGACTAGCGAGCCAAGAGACCCAGTACTTC.

This chain connects TRBV6-1 to TRBJ2-1; 13 nucleotides match TRBD2. Germline V gene sequence: CDR1 MNHNS, CDR2 SASEGT. Trimming removed 6 bases from V and 8 bases from J; junction bases left unmatched: 10. The CDR3 sequence is 16 residues long. The CDR3 here is CASRAPGLAGKDEQFF. DNA for the CDR3: TGTGCCAGCAGGGCGCCGGGACTAGCGGGAAAGGATGAGCAGTTCTTC.

The sample holds many counts of this clonotype. The chain uses TRBV6-2 or TRBV6-3 and TRBJ1-4, with D unclear. From germline, CDR1 is MNHEY and CDR2 SVGEGT. Trimming removed 8 bases at V and 13 bases at J, with 17 bases between. The CDR3 contains 12 residues. Here the CDR3 reads CASGSVGWGLFF. As DNA, the CDR3 is TGTGCCAGCGGTTCAGTGGGATGGGGACTGTTTTTT.

This clonotype came up many times. This chain uses TRBV27 with TRBJ2-5; D tentatively fits TRBD1 or TRBD2 (6 bases each). The CDR3 is 14 amino acids. Germline assignment: CDR1 MNHEY and CDR2 SMNVEV (reference sequence). Deletions cut 6 bases from V and 6 bases from J, with 17 bases between. The DNA of the CDR3 is TGTGCCAGCAGCCCTATGGGGGGACATAAGACCCAGTACTTC. Protein sequence: CASSPMGGHKTQYF.

Many counts were recorded for this clonotype. This chain connects TRBV5-4 to TRBJ2-1; 12 bases agree with TRBD2. CDR1 is SGHNT, CDR2 YYREEE, per germline (reference sequence). This CDR3 region has 15 residues. J gave up 5 bases and V 4 bases, and 4 bases lay outside the gene matches. CDR3 nucleotides: TGTGCCAGCAGCGCGACTAGCGGGAGCCACAATGAGCAGTTCTTC. It is translated as CASSATSGSHNEQFF.

As for this clonotype: Being one base from a much bigger clone, this may be a read error. The chain couples TRBV4-3 to TRBJ2-7; TRBD2 aligns across 9 bases. Trimming at V came to 3 bases and at J to 2 bases, leaving 8 bases not matched to a gene. Germline CDR1 and CDR2: LGHNA and YSLEER. The CDR3 runs 16 residues. Here the CDR3 reads CASSQGTSGPPYEQYF. CDR3 DNA sequence: TGCGCCAGCAGCCAGGGAACTAGCGGGCCCCCCTACGAGCAGTACTTC.

There are a few counts of this clonotype. The final CDR3 position lacks the conserved phenylalanine or tryptophan, pointing to a likely read error. The rearrangement uses TRBV20-1 and TRBJ2-3; D is undetermined. The CDR3 covers 13 residues. V was trimmed by 3 bases and J by 8 bases, leaving 15 bases between them. Germline V gives CDR1 DFQATT, CDR2 SNEGSKA (reference sequence). CDR3 coding DNA: TGCAGTGCTAGTATTCGAAAGTGGGGTACGCAGTATTCT. This codes for CSASIRKWGTQYS.

On this clonotype: A read error may be the cause here, since a much bigger clone is one base away. The V gene is TRBV4-3, the J gene TRBJ2-1; no clear D. CDR1 LGHNA and CDR2 YSLEER come from the germline V gene. The CDR3 length is 15 residues. Written as DNA, the CDR3 is TGCGCCAGCGGCCAAGATTCCCTCCTGAAGAATGAGCAGTTCTTC. Translated: CASGQDSLLKNEQFF.

This clonotype was detected ten times or more. V is TRBV2 and J is TRBJ2-3; no clear D gene. The V gene lost 2 bases and the J gene lost 6 bases, with 9 bases spanning the gap. There are 13 residues in the CDR3. The germline V gene has CDR1 SNHLY and CDR2 FYNNEI. The CDR3 is CASSEYVKDTQYF. The CDR3 DNA reads as TGTGCCAGCAGTGAATACGTTAAGGATACGCAGTATTTT.

This clonotype was seen more than once but under ten times. V gene TRBV3-1 combines with J gene TRBJ1-4; the match to TRBD1 covers 10 bases. Germline V CDR1 and CDR2: LGHDT, YNNKEL (reference sequence). The length of the CDR3 is 17 residues. Germline trimming cut 0 bases from V and 7 bases from J; bases unmatched to any gene: 8. The chain's CDR3 is CASSQDLAGQGFEKLFF. In DNA form, the CDR3 reads TGTGCCAGCAGCCAAGATCTCGCGGGACAGGGGTTTGAAAAACTGTTTTTT.

With regard to this clonotype: This sequence may be a read error, since a much larger clone differs from it by one base. This chain connects TRBV12-3 or TRBV12-4 to TRBJ1-2; 8 positions agree with TRBD1. This CDR3 region has 14 residues. With 3 bases clipped from V and 3 bases from J, the junction kept 3 bases outside the gene matches. In nucleotides, the CDR3 is TGTGCCAGCAGTTTCGCGACAGGGGACTATGGCTACACCTTC. This encodes CASSFATGDYGYTF.

In this sample, this clonotype turned up a few times. CDR3 residues: CASMLLGDGADTQYF. For the CDR3, the DNA is TGTGCCAGCATGCTTTTAGGAGACGGTGCGGATACGCAGTATTTT. The chain has TRBV27 and TRBJ2-3, with D hard to call. V lost 7 bases and J 6 bases, leaving 20 bases between the germline ends. CDR1 is MNHEY, CDR2 SMNVEV, per germline (reference sequence). The CDR3 covers 15 residues.

This clonotype came up many times. The rearrangement links TRBV20-1 to TRBJ2-5, with TRBD2 matching over 10 bases. The V gene's germline CDR1 is DFQATT and CDR2 SNEGSKA (reference sequence). CDR3 length equals 14 residues. The V gene end was trimmed by 6 bases and the J gene end by 5 bases; junction bases not matched to a gene: 9. The CDR3 nucleotides are TGCAGTGCCCGGCTAGCGGGAGAGGGGGAGACCCAGTACTTC. This sequence encodes CSARLAGEGETQYF.

This clonotype was seen at least ten times. The chain uses TRBV24-1 and TRBJ2-7; D possibly corresponds to TRBD2 (6 bases). The V end lost 6 bases, the J end lost 5 bases, and 13 bases lay between the germline ends. The CDR3 spans 13 residues. The germline V gene has CDR1 KGHDR and CDR2 SFDVKD. The CDR3 sequence is CATSYGGGDEQYF. The CDR3 region has the DNA TGTGCCACCAGTTACGGAGGAGGGGACGAGCAGTACTTC.